Below are 4 T cell receptor beta chains sequenced from a single sample in a study of cytotoxic CD8 clonotypes in ibrutinib-treated CLL (dated by TCRdb to about 2021). Library generation was performed with the immunoSEQ multiplex PCR assay. Held by TCRdb, this immuneACCESS table contains in-frame sequences only and omits some clones. Under half of the omission traces to an unresolved V gene where checked; the cause of the rest is unknown. The sample table records approximately 320,000 clones; over 55% of these occur just once. Of the sample, roughly 6.7% falls within the top ten clones. The sequencing here drew on PBMCs, taken after 36 months of ibrutinib treatment. The receptors stem from a human donor with chronic lymphocytic leukemia.

This chain uses TRBV27 with TRBJ1-5; D call uncertain. V was pared by 6 bases and J by 6 bases, with 9 bases between. Germline-derived CDR1 and CDR2 are MNHEY and SMNVEV (reference sequence). The CDR3 is made up of 12 amino acids. For the CDR3, the DNA is TGTGCCAGCAGGTCGGGGTTTCAGCCCCAGCATTTT. It yields the protein CASRSGFQPQHF.

This clone was seen more than once but under ten times. For the CDR3, the DNA is TGTGCCAGCAGCTTGGGGAGCTCCTACAATGAGCAGTTCTTC. Amino acid sequence: CASSLGSSYNEQFF. The V gene is TRBV5-6, the J gene TRBJ2-1; D gene ambiguous. This CDR3 comprises 14 residues. Germline CDR1 is SGHDT and CDR2 is YYEEEE. V shed 0 bases and J shed 0 bases, with 4 bases lying between them.

The V call is TRBV6-1, the J call TRBJ2-4; 7 bases agree with TRBD2. The CDR3 runs 16 residues. Germline V gene data show CDR1 as MNHNS and CDR2 as SASEGT. V lost 1 base and J lost 0; bases outside the gene matches: 3. CDR3 loop: CASSEERDSAKNIQYF. Here the CDR3 DNA reads TGTGCCAGCAGTGAAGAGCGGGACTCAGCCAAAAACATTCAGTACTTC.

This clone was found a few times. The gene calls are TRBV10-3 and TRBJ1-5; D gene uncertain. V lost 3 bases and J 0 bases, leaving 9 bases between the germline ends. Germline CDR1 is ENHRY and CDR2 is SYGVKD. The CDR3 extends over 15 amino acids. The CDR3 coding sequence is TGTGCCATCAGTGATTTTGGCTATAGCAATCAGCCCCAGCATTTT. It specifies CAISDFGYSNQPQHF.